This T cell receptor (beta chain) was sequenced for a study of graft-versus-host responses after intestinal transplantation. Concerning this clone: Its target is unknown.

V lost 7 bases and J lost 11; bases outside the gene matches: 11. Germline V gene sequence: CDR1 LNHDA, CDR2 SQIVND (reference sequence). This CDR3 spans 13 amino acids. Profiling relied on immunoSEQ multiplex PCR, and the TCRdb table lists in-frame clones only, not all of them. Here the sample spans 150,000 or so clones, about 93% being singletons. The gene calls are TRBV19 and TRBJ2-7; 10 bases are a match to TRBD2. Sequencing was performed on unstimulated CD4+ T cells sorted from spleen or lymph node cells, taken before intestinal transplant. The clonotype was recovered from a human donor who received an intestinal transplant. Here the CDR3 reads CASNGASGRRKYF. DNA of the CDR3: TGTGCCAGTAATGGGGCTAGCGGGAGAAGGAAGTACTTC.